Here is one T cell receptor (beta chain) with its context. These data are taken from a study of blood T cell repertoires in COVID-19. Across the study: T cells, B-cell-depleted T cells, or PBMCs supplied cDNA or gDNA.

CDR1 is SGHTA, CDR2 FQGNSA, per germline. After removal of 4 bases from V and 7 bases from J, the junction contained 12 bases not matched to a gene. The CDR3 has 15 amino acids. As processed by the authors: Estimation of nucleated cell counts was performed using reference gene primer amplification. TCRdb keeps only in-frame clones here, not all; method: immunoSEQ multiplex PCR. V, J and clone size are taken as reported in that table, and D and trimming were inferred from the DNA itself. The data hold 80,000 to 100,000 clones, with 60% to 85% observed a single time. The TCR was taken from a human donor in a cohort sampled during active COVID-19. J is TRBJ2-5 and V is TRBV7-2; 7 bases align to TRBD1. The sample taken for sequencing was peripheral blood. CDR3 DNA sequence: TGTGCCAGCAGCTCGGGACAGCTAAGAAAAGGGACCCAGTACTTC. This codes for CASSSGQLRKGTQYF.